This T cell receptor beta chain emerged from a study of blood T cells in healthy people across ages. A sample-barcoded 5' primer and a J-beta primer mix were used in a second PCR of roughly 6 to 11 cycles. TCRdb re-called the 5' RACE reads with MiXCR, one entry per CDR3 protein. The table records 1.5 million to 2 million distinct CDR3 sequences, under 30% of them present only once. CDR3 length: 14 residues. The trim removed 5 bases at V and 0 bases at J, leaving 4 bases unmatched. CDR1 and CDR2 from the germline V gene are DFQATT and SNEGSKA (reference sequence). Source material: blood. The clonotype originates from a woman aged 30 to 39 in good health. The V call is TRBV20-1, the J call TRBJ1-3; 7 bases line up with TRBD1. CDR3: CSAGDRHSGNTIYF. CDR3 in DNA: TGCAGTGCTGGGGACAGACACTCTGGAAACACCATATATTTT.